These 26 T cell receptor beta chains share one sample of origin, sequenced in a study of blood T cell repertoires in COVID-19. The assay was immunoSEQ multiplex PCR, and TCRdb's table has in-frame clones only and misses some. Here the sample spans under 400,000 clones, approximately 87% being singletons. The sample was PBMCs or T cells enriched from blood (not recorded which). The receptors stem from a man in his forties or fifties in a cohort exposed to, infected with or recovered from COVID-19 (not recorded which).

The V and J genes are TRBV15 and TRBJ2-5, with 7 bases aligning to TRBD2. The junction had 3 bases not matched to a gene; V was cut back by 5 bases and J by 3 bases. The CDR3 runs to 13 residues. CDR1 is LNHNV, CDR2 YYDKDF, per germline (reference sequence). CDR3 loop: CATSWGGKETQYF. The CDR3 coding sequence is TGTGCCACCAGCTGGGGGGGAAAAGAGACCCAGTACTTC. The whole variable domain, filled in from reference TRBV15 and TRBJ2-5, reads DAMVIQNPRYQVTQFGKPVTLSCSQTLNHNVMYWYQQKSSQAPKLLFHYYDKDFNNEADTPDNFQSRRPNTSFCFLDIRSPGLGDTAMYLCATSWGGKETQYFGPGTRLLVL.

The chain couples TRBV11-2 to TRBJ2-3; D ambiguous. Germline values: CDR1 SGHAT, CDR2 FQNNGV. Trimming stripped 1 base from V and 3 bases from J, with 5 bases between. The CDR3 is 13 amino acids. CDR3 residues: CASSLGPTDTQYF. CDR3 DNA: TGTGCCAGCAGCTTAGGTCCAACAGATACGCAGTATTTT.

The gene calls are TRBV28 and TRBJ1-6; 7 bases are shared with TRBD1. Germline assignment: CDR1 MDHEN and CDR2 SYDVKM. Trimming took 6 bases from V and 5 from J; bases not matched to a gene: 4. The CDR3 consists of 14 residues. DNA of the CDR3: TGTGCCAGCAGACCGGGACAGAATAATTCACCCCTCCACTTT. Amino acid sequence: CASRPGQNNSPLHF.

The J gene is TRBJ2-5, the V gene TRBV5-6; 7 bases line up with TRBD2. V shed 2 bases, J shed 4 bases, and the junction held 5 bases outside the gene matches. The V gene's germline CDR1 is SGHDT and CDR2 YYEEEE. The CDR3 has 14 residues. The CDR3 bases are TGTGCCAGCAGCTTCGGGCGGGAGCGAGAGACCCAGTACTTC. It specifies CASSFGRERETQYF.

CDR3 nucleotides: TGTGCCACCGGACAGGGGGTCAATCAGCCCCAGCATTTT. Residues: CATGQGVNQPQHF. The genes are TRBV10-3 and TRBJ1-5; TRBD1 matches 10 bases. CDR3 length: 13 residues. V shed 10 bases and J 3 bases; nucleotides not matched to a gene: 3. Germline V gene data show CDR1 as ENHRY and CDR2 as SYGVKD.

The genes are TRBV3-1 (or the pseudogene TRBV3-2) and TRBJ2-5; the match to TRBD2 covers 9 bases. The length of the CDR3 is 17 residues. The V gene end was trimmed by 1 base and the J gene end by 3 bases; junction bases not matched to a gene: 9. The germline CDR1 and CDR2 sequences are LGHDT and YNNKEL (reference sequence). CDR3: CASSQGRGGRAEETQYF. The CDR3 region has the DNA TGTGCCAGCAGCCAAGGGCGCGGCGGGAGGGCAGAAGAGACCCAGTACTTC.

V and J are TRBV2 and TRBJ1-6, with D possibly TRBD1 on 5 matching bases. Germline-derived CDR1 and CDR2 are SNHLY and FYNNEI. V lost 3 bases, J lost 1 base, and 10 bases lay in between. The length of the CDR3 is 16 residues. CDR3 in DNA: TGTGCCAGCAGTGAGGGGCTACTATCCTATAATTCACCCCTCCACTTT. Its protein product is CASSEGLLSYNSPLHF.

The chain joins TRBV2 to TRBJ1-5, with TRBD1 matching over 9 bases. V dropped 4 bases and J dropped 6; count of bases not matched to a gene: 7. The CDR3 sequence is 15 residues long. Per the germline V gene, CDR1 is SNHLY and CDR2 is FYNNEI. The CDR3 bases are TGTGCCAGCAGTGGAGGGGACAGGGTGGGTCAGCCCCAGCATTTT. Translation gives CASSGGDRVGQPQHF.

The V and J genes are TRBV7-2 and TRBJ2-7; D is possibly TRBD1 (6 bases). Trimming removed 4 bases at V and 3 bases at J, with 10 bases between. Germline-derived CDR1 and CDR2 are SGHTA and FQGNSA. This CDR3 contains 13 residues. The CDR3 region is CASSYGQSYEQYF. The DNA of the CDR3 is TGTGCCAGCAGCTATGGACAGAGCTACGAGCAGTACTTC. Using reference TRBV7-2 and TRBJ2-7 for the parts outside the CDR3, the full variable domain is GAGVSQSPSNKVTEKGKDVELRCDPISGHTALYWYRQSLGQGLEFLIYFQGNSAPDKSGLPSDRFSAERTGGSVSTLTIQRTQQEDSAVYLCASSYGQSYEQYFGPGTRLTVT.

This chain links TRBV19 with TRBJ1-5; no reliable D call. This CDR3 has 15 amino acids. Trimming shortened V by 3 bases and J by 1 base, and 10 bases separated the two germline ends. Germline V gene sequence: CDR1 LNHDA, CDR2 SQIVND (reference sequence). This CDR3 reads CASSIGGLSNQPQHF. The CDR3 coding sequence is TGTGCCAGTAGTATCGGAGGGCTGAGCAATCAGCCCCAGCATTTT.

The chain uses TRBV19 and TRBJ2-1; TRBD2 matches at 14 bases. Unmatched junction bases numbered 2, after V lost 6 bases and J lost 7 bases. The CDR3 loop spans 14 amino acids. The germline gives CDR1 LNHDA, CDR2 SQIVND (reference sequence). The DNA of the CDR3 is TGTGCCAGTAGCCGACTAGCGGGAGGGAATGAGCAGTTCTTC. Encoded protein: CASSRLAGGNEQFF. The complete variable domain, with remaining parts taken from reference TRBV19 and TRBJ2-1, reads DGGITQSPKYLFRKEGQNVTLSCEQNLNHDAMYWYRQDPGQGLRLIYYSQIVNDFQKGDIAEGYSVSREKKESFPLTVTSAQKNPTAFYLCASSRLAGGNEQFFGPGTRLTVL.

The V gene is TRBV11-2, the J gene TRBJ2-7; 9 nucleotides align to TRBD1. CDR1 and CDR2 (germline): SGHAT, FQNNGV. Unmatched junction bases numbered 7, after V lost 4 bases and J lost 3 bases. The CDR3 runs 15 residues. CDR3 DNA sequence: TGTGCCAGCAGCTACGGGACAGGGAGTCTCTACGAGCAGTACTTC. Its protein is CASSYGTGSLYEQYF.

This clone was seen just once. V is TRBV3-1 (or the pseudogene TRBV3-2) and J is TRBJ2-3; 15 bases agree with TRBD2. The CDR3 is 16 residues long. V dropped 3 bases and J dropped 6; count of bases not matched to a gene: 4. Germline loops: CDR1 LGHDT, CDR2 YNNKEL (reference sequence). The DNA for the CDR3 is TGTGCCAGCAGCCAGACCGGGACTAGCGGGAGGGATACGCAGTATTTT. This gives the protein CASSQTGTSGRDTQYF.

This chain uses TRBV4-1 with TRBJ2-2; TRBD2 agrees at 14 bases. J lost 4 bases, V lost 4 bases, and 8 bases had no gene match. Germline V gives CDR1 MGHRA, CDR2 YSYEKL. The CDR3 runs to 18 residues. Here the CDR3 reads CASSPGGLAGVGTGELFF. In DNA, the CDR3 is TGCGCCAGCAGCCCGGGGGGACTAGCGGGAGTAGGCACCGGGGAGCTGTTTTTT.

This chain links TRBV18 with TRBJ1-5, with D unclear. There are 14 residues in the CDR3. V gave up 3 bases and J gave up 1 base, with 7 bases separating them. The germline gives CDR1 KGHSH, CDR2 LQKENI. The CDR3 here is CASSPRWSNQPQHF. The CDR3 DNA reads TGTGCCAGCTCACCGAGGTGGAGCAATCAGCCCCAGCATTTT. The variable domain in full, completed from reference TRBV18 and TRBJ1-5, reads NAGVMQNPRHLVRRRGQEARLRCSPMKGHSHVYWYRQLPEEGLKFMVYLQKENIIDESGMPKERFSAEFPKEGPSILRIQQVVRGDSAAYFCASSPRWSNQPQHFGDGTRLSIL.

The chain carries TRBV5-1 and TRBJ2-7, with 12 bases identical to TRBD2. This CDR3 has 15 amino acids. Germline CDR1 is SGHRS and CDR2 is YFSETQ. Germline trimming cut 2 bases from V and 5 bases from J; bases unmatched to any gene: 5. The CDR3 sequence: CASSFAASGRDEQYF. For the CDR3, the DNA is TGCGCCAGCAGCTTTGCCGCTAGCGGGAGGGACGAGCAGTACTTC.

The J gene is TRBJ2-3, the V gene TRBV13; 7 nucleotides line up with TRBD2. From germline, CDR1 is PRHDT and CDR2 FYEKMQ (reference sequence). Trimming removed 6 bases from V and 1 base from J; junction bases left unmatched: 4. The CDR3 has 14 residues. CDR3 DNA sequence: TGTGCCAGCAGGAGGCTAGCGGGCACAGATACGCAGTATTTT. This encodes CASRRLAGTDTQYF.

The J gene is TRBJ2-1, the V gene TRBV11-3; tentatively, D is TRBD2 (7 bases). The CDR3 sequence is 14 residues long. Germline V CDR1 and CDR2: SGHNT, YENEEA. The V gene lost 5 bases and the J gene lost 7 bases, with 15 bases spanning the gap. The CDR3 spells CASSQTGGRNEQFF. Written as DNA, the CDR3 is TGTGCCAGCAGCCAGACGGGGGGCAGGAATGAGCAGTTCTTC.

The chain has TRBV18 and TRBJ2-1; D is perhaps TRBD2 (6 bases). Between the trimmed V and J ends, which lost 3 bases and 2 bases, there was a span of 14 bases. The germline CDR1 and CDR2 sequences are KGHSH and LQKENI. The CDR3 runs to 16 residues. The CDR3 bases are TGTGCCAGCTCACCCTGGCGGGACGCTCCCTACAATGAGCAGTTCTTC. Amino acid sequence: CASSPWRDAPYNEQFF.

At least ten counts were recorded for this clone. The rearrangement joins TRBV25-1 to TRBJ1-1; D call uncertain. Trimming left V 5 bases short and J 0 bases short, with 13 bases between. Germline V gives CDR1 MGHDK, CDR2 SYGVNS. CDR3 length equals 15 residues. The CDR3 bases are TGTGCCAGCAGTCCTCAGGTGGGCCTGAACACTGAAGCTTTCTTT. Translation: CASSPQVGLNTEAFF.

The chain recombines TRBV4-1 with TRBJ2-3, with D possibly TRBD2 on 6 matching bases. CDR1 and CDR2 (germline): MGHRA, YSYEKL. The V gene lost 0 bases and the J gene lost 8 bases, with 21 bases spanning the gap. The length of the CDR3 is 17 residues. The CDR3 loop reads CASSQEGWAGSKGTQYF. The CDR3 region has the DNA TGCGCCAGCAGCCAAGAAGGATGGGCGGGATCGAAGGGTACGCAGTATTTT.

CDR3 protein: CASSLTADTQYF. In nucleotides, the CDR3 is TGTGCCAGCAGTCTGACTGCAGATACGCAGTATTTT. This chain connects TRBV28 to TRBJ2-3; no reliable D call. The CDR3 has 12 residues. Between the trimmed V and J ends, which lost 5 bases and 4 bases, there was a span of 7 bases. CDR1 and CDR2 (germline): MDHEN, SYDVKM.

This clone was seen once. The chain joins TRBV28 to TRBJ1-4; TRBD1 aligns across 11 bases. V shed 1 base, J shed 8 bases, and the junction held 3 bases outside the gene matches. CDR1 and CDR2 from the germline V gene are MDHEN and SYDVKM. The CDR3 contains 15 residues. CDR3 amino acids: CASSLLRDRGEKLFF. The CDR3 coding sequence is TGTGCCAGCAGTTTATTGCGGGACAGGGGGGAAAAACTGTTTTTT.

This sequence joins TRBV6-5 and TRBJ1-1, with unresolved D. The germline CDR1 and CDR2 sequences are MNHEY and SVGAGI. The CDR3 sequence is 14 residues long. The germline V and J ends were trimmed by 6 bases and 5 bases, with 16 bases remaining between them. The CDR3 region has the DNA TGTGCCAGCAGGACGGACTTTTCGAGTACTGAAGCTTTCTTT. Residues: CASRTDFSSTEAFF.

The chain joins TRBV5-4 to TRBJ2-1; TRBD2 aligns across 8 bases. The germline gives CDR1 SGHNT, CDR2 YYREEE (reference sequence). The CDR3 has 16 amino acids. Unmatched junction bases numbered 10, after V lost 4 bases and J lost 4 bases. This CDR3 is CASSPTTSVGYNEQFF. The CDR3, as DNA: TGTGCCAGCAGCCCGACGACTAGCGTCGGGTACAATGAGCAGTTCTTC.

The gene calls are TRBV28 and TRBJ2-7, with D possibly matching TRBD2 (5 bases). Per the germline V gene, CDR1 is MDHEN and CDR2 is SYDVKM. The V end was cut by 3 bases, the J end by 0 bases, with 12 bases between. This CDR3 region has 15 residues. The CDR3 here is CASSFVRVSSYEQYF. CDR3 coding DNA: TGTGCCAGCAGTTTTGTGAGGGTTAGCTCCTACGAGCAGTACTTC.